This TCR beta chain was observed in a study of regulatory T cells in long-lasting Graves disease. With iRepertoire HTBI primers and Arm-PCR of CDR3 regions, TCR beta libraries were built. TCRdb called the multiplex PCR reads again in MiXCR, with one record for every CDR3 protein. This table holds 550,000 to 600,000 distinct CDR3 sequences, more than 15% found once. Time point noted: newly diagnosed GD, antithyroid drugs for less than 3 months. PBMC RNA was the source of the TCR library. This clonotype turned up a few times. V was trimmed by 2 bases and J by 1 base, leaving 8 bases between them. The V gene's germline CDR1 is MDHEN and CDR2 SYDVKM. The CDR3 extends over 14 amino acids. These records were also assigned to another study, of T cells in Graves' hyperthyroidism and ophthalmopathy.

Sequenced material: peripheral blood mononuclear cells (PBMCs), taken at new diagnosis, from a patient treated with antithyroid drugs. The V gene is TRBV28, the J gene TRBJ1-1; D gene uncertain. The sequence came from a man younger than 35 with Graves disease. Here the CDR3 DNA reads TGTGCCAGCAGTTTAATATACACGAACACTGAAGCTTTCTTT. Translating gives CASSLIYTNTEAFF.